This T cell receptor (beta chain) was retrieved from a study of cytomegalovirus exposure and HLA in healthy donors. Across the whole study: The 95 to 150 validation repertoires were produced on the same platform as the approximately 670 repertoires of the first cohort. This was reported in a later analysis.

Per the germline V gene, CDR1 is LNHNV and CDR2 is YYDKDF (reference sequence). The CDR3 runs 16 residues. The ends lost 6 bases at V and 4 bases at J; junction bases unmatched: 7. TCRdb keeps only in-frame clones here, not all; method: immunoSEQ multiplex PCR. This table holds 150,000 to 250,000 clones, approximately 78% found once. This clonotype originated in a young woman in good health and CMV-seronegative. This chain uses TRBV15 with TRBJ2-5, with 14 nucleotides matching TRBD2. Sequenced: PBMCs. This CDR3 is CATRTSGGAQGETQYF. CDR3 in DNA: TGTGCCACCAGGACTAGCGGGGGGGCCCAGGGAGAGACCCAGTACTTC. Using reference TRBV15 and TRBJ2-5 for the parts outside the CDR3, the full variable domain is DAMVIQNPRYQVTQFGKPVTLSCSQTLNHNVMYWYQQKSSQAPKLLFHYYDKDFNNEADTPDNFQSRRPNTSFCFLDIRSPGLGDTAMYLCATRTSGGAQGETQYFGPGTRLLVL.